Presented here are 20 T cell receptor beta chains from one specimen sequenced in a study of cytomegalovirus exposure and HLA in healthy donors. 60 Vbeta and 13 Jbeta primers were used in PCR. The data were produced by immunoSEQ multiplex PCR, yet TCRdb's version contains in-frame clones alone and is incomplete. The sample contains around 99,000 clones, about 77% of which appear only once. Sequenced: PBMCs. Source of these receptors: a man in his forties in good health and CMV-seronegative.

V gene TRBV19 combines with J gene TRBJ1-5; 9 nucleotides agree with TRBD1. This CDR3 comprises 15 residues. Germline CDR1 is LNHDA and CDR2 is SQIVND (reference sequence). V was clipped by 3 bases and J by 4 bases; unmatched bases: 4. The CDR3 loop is CASSMGTGMNQPQHF. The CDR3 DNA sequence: TGTGCCAGTAGTATGGGGACAGGGATGAATCAGCCCCAGCATTTT.

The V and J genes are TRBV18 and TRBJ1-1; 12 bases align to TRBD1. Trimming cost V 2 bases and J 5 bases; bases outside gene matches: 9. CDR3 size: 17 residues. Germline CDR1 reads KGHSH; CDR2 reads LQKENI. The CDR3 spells CASSPNRGTGGTTEAFF. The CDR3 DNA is TGTGCCAGCTCACCAAACAGAGGGACAGGGGGCACGACTGAAGCTTTCTTT.

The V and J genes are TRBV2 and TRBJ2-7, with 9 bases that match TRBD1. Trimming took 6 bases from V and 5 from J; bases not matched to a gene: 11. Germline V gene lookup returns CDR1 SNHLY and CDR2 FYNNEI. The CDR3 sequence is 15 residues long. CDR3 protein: CASSITGTGRDEQYF. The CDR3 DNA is TGTGCCAGCAGCATTACCGGGACAGGGCGGGACGAGCAGTACTTC.

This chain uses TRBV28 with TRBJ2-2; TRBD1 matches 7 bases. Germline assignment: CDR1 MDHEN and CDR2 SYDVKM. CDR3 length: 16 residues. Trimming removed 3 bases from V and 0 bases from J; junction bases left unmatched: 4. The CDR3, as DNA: TGTGCCAGCAGTTTTGAGGGGGCCGCGAACACCGGGGAGCTGTTTTTT. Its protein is CASSFEGAANTGELFF.

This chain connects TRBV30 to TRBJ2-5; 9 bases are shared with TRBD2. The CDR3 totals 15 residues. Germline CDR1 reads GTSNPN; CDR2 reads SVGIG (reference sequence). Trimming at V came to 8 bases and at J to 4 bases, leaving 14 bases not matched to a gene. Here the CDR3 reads CALERRGGRRETQYF. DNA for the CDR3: TGTGCCCTGGAGCGGCGGGGGGGCCGCCGAGAGACCCAGTACTTC.

The CDR3 DNA follows: TGTGCCAGTAGTATAGTCGGGGGAACAAGCTCCTACGAGCAGTACTTC. Translation: CASSIVGGTSSYEQYF. The rearrangement links TRBV19 to TRBJ2-7, with a weak D call TRBD2 (6 bases). This CDR3 has 16 residues. Trimming pared 1 base from V and 0 bases from J, leaving 13 bases between. Per the germline V gene, CDR1 is LNHDA and CDR2 is SQIVND (reference sequence). Using reference TRBV19 and TRBJ2-7 for the parts outside the CDR3, the full variable domain is DGGITQSPKYLFRKEGQNVTLSCEQNLNHDAMYWYRQDPGQGLRLIYYSQIVNDFQKGDIAEGYSVSREKKESFPLTVTSAQKNPTAFYLCASSIVGGTSSYEQYFGPGTRLTVT.

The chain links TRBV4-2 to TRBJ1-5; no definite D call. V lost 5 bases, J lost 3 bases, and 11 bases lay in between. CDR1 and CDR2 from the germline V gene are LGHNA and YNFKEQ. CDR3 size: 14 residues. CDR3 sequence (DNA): TGTGCCAGCAGCGCTCGGGAGAACAATCAGCCCCAGCATTTT. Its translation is CASSARENNQPQHF.

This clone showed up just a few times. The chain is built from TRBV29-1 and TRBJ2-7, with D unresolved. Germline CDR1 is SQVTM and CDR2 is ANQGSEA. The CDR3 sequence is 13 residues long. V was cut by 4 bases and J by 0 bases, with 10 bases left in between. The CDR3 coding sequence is TGCAGCGTTGCTCCGGTTACCTCCTACGAGCAGTACTTC. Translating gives CSVAPVTSYEQYF.

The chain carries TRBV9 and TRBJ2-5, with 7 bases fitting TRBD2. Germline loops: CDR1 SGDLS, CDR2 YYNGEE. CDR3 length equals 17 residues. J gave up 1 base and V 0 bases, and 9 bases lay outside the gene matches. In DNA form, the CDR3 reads TGTGCCAGCAGCGTAGATCCCCCAGCGGGGATCCAAGAGACCCAGTACTTC. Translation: CASSVDPPAGIQETQYF. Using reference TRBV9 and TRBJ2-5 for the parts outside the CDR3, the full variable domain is DSGVTQTPKHLITATGQRVTLRCSPRSGDLSVYWYQQSLDQGLQFLIQYYNGEERAKGNILERFSAQQFPDLHSELNLSSLELGDSALYFCASSVDPPAGIQETQYFGPGTRLLVL.

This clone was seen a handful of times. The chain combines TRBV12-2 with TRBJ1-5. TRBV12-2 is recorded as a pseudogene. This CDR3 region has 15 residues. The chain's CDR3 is CASRLATWSNQPQHF. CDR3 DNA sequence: TGTGCAAGTCGCTTAGCCACTTGGAGCAATCAGCCCCAGCATTTT.

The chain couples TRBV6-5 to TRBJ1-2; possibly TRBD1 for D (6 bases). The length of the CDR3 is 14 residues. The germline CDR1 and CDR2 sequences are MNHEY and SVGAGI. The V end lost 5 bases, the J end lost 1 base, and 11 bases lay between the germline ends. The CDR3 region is CASSLDRINYGYTF. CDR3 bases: TGTGCCAGCAGTCTAGACAGGATTAACTATGGCTACACCTTC.

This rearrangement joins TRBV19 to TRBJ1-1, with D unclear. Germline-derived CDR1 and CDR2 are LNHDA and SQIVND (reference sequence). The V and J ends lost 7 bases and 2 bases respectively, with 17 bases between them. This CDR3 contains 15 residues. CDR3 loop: CASKGVRTGNTEAFF. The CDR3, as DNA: TGTGCCAGTAAAGGTGTCCGGACGGGAAACACTGAAGCTTTCTTT. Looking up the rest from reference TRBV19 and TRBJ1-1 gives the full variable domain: DGGITQSPKYLFRKEGQNVTLSCEQNLNHDAMYWYRQDPGQGLRLIYYSQIVNDFQKGDIAEGYSVSREKKESFPLTVTSAQKNPTAFYLCASKGVRTGNTEAFFGQGTRLTVV.

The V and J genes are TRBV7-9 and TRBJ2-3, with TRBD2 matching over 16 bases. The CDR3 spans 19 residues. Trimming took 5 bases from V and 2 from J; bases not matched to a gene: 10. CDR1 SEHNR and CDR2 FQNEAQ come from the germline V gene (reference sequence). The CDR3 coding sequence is TGTGCCAGCAGCCCGGGGACTAGCGGGAGGGCCTGGACCACAGATACGCAGTATTTT. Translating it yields CASSPGTSGRAWTTDTQYF.

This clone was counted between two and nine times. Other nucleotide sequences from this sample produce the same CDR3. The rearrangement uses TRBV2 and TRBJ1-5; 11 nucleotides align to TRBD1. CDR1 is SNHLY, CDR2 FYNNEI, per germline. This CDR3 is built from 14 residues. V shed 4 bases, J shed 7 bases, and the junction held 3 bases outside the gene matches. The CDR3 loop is CASSGTGGLQPQHF. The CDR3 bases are TGTGCCAGCAGTGGGACAGGGGGCTTGCAGCCCCAGCATTTT.

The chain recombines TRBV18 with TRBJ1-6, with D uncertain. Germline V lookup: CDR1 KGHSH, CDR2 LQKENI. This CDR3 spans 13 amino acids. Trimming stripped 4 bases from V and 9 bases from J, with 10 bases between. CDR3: CASSHGVGSPLHF. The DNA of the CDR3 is TGTGCCAGCTCACACGGGGTAGGTTCACCCCTCCACTTT.

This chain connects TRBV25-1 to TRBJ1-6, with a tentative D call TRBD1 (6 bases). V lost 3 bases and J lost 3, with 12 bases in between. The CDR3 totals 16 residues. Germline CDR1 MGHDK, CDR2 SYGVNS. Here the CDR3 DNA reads TGTGCCAGCAGTGACCCATCCAGGGGCTATAATTCACCCCTCCACTTT. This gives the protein CASSDPSRGYNSPLHF. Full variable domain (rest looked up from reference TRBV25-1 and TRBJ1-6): EADIYQTPRYLVIGTGKKITLECSQTMGHDKMYWYQQDPGMELHLIHYSYGVNSTEKGDLSSESTVSRIRTEHFPLTLESARPSHTSQYLCASSDPSRGYNSPLHFGNGTRLTVT.

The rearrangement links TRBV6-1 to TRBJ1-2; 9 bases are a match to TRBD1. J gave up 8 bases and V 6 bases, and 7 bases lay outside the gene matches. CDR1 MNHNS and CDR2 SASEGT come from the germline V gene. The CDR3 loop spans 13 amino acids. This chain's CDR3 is CASRGQGGYGYTF. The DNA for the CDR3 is TGTGCCAGCAGGGGACAGGGTGGGTACGGCTACACCTTC.

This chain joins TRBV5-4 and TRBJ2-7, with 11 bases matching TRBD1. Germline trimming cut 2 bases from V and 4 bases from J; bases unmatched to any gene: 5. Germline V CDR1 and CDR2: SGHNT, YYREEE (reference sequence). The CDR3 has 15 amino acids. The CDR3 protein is CASSFLGTGGYEQYF. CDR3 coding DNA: TGTGCCAGCAGCTTCTTGGGGACAGGGGGATACGAGCAGTACTTC.

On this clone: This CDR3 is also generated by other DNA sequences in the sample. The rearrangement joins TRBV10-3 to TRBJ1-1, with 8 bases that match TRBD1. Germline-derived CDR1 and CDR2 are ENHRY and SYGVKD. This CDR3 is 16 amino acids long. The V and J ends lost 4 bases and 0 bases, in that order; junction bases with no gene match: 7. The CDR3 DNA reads TGTGCCATCAGTGTCCAGGGGGCAGGCATGAACACTGAAGCTTTCTTT. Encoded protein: CAISVQGAGMNTEAFF.

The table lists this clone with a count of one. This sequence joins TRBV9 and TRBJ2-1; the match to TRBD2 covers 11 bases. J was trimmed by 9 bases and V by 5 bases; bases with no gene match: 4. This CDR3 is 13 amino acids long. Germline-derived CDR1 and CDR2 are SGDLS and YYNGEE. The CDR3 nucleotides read TGTGCCAGCAGTAGCGGGGGGGCCCTTGAGCAGTTCTTC. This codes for CASSSGGALEQFF.